The next 31 T cell receptor beta chains were all read from a single sample in a study of CD8+CD57+ T cells in acquired aplastic anemia. Sequencing involved patients with CD8+CD57+ cell expansion previously shown by flow cytometry. Genomic DNA, the template, was used for profiling of the TCR beta VDJ and CDR3. MiXCR was run by TCRdb on the reads, yielding one entry per CDR3 protein. The table includes under 350,000 distinct CDR3 sequences, around three fifths detected once. The sample taken for sequencing was sorted CD4+, CD8+, or CD8+CD57+ T cells (not recorded which) from PBMCs. Receptor source: a human donor with aplastic anemia.

There are a few counts of this clonotype. The chain recombines TRBV20-1 with TRBJ1-1; TRBD1 aligns across 7 bases. The CDR3 consists of 11 residues. Germline V gene sequence: CDR1 DFQATT, CDR2 SNEGSKA (reference sequence). V shed 5 bases and J 10 bases; nucleotides not matched to a gene: 7. CDR3 region: CSAQPDRAAFF. The CDR3 DNA sequence: TGCAGTGCTCAACCCGACAGGGCAGCTTTCTTT.

This clonotype has just a few counts. The V call is TRBV7-8, the J call TRBJ2-7; maybe TRBD2 (6 bases). CDR1 and CDR2 from the germline V gene are SGHVS and FQNEAQ. The V end lost 8 bases, the J end lost 4 bases, and 12 bases lay between the germline ends. The CDR3 runs 12 residues. In nucleotides, the CDR3 is TGTGCCAGCCAAGGGCGGGGTTACGAGCAGTACTTC. It translates to CASQGRGYEQYF.

V gene TRBV5-4 combines with J gene TRBJ2-5; the match to TRBD1 covers 9 bases. The CDR3 covers 14 residues. Losses at the gene ends were 3 bases for V and 5 bases for J; bases not matched to a gene: 5. The germline V gene encodes CDR1 SGHNT and CDR2 YYREEE (reference sequence). CDR3 protein: CASSYTGGLETQYF. The DNA of the CDR3 is TGTGCCAGCAGCTACACAGGGGGCTTGGAGACCCAGTACTTC.

A few counts support this clonotype. CDR3 loop: CASSAFPRDLDGYTF. DNA of the CDR3: TGTGCCAGCAGCGCATTTCCGCGGGATTTGGATGGCTACACCTTC. V is TRBV9 and J is TRBJ1-2; no clear D gene. Per germline, CDR1 SGDLS and CDR2 YYNGEE. Trimming pared 3 bases from V and 6 bases from J, leaving 18 bases between. This CDR3 contains 15 residues.

V and J are TRBV3-1 and TRBJ2-7; D gene unclear. V gave up 5 bases and J gave up 0 bases, with 14 bases separating them. Per the germline V gene, CDR1 is LGHDT and CDR2 is YNNKEL (reference sequence). The CDR3 spans 15 residues. The CDR3 bases are TGTGCCAGCAGCACTCTACCGGTCGCCTCCTACGAGCAGTACTTC. Residues: CASSTLPVASYEQYF.

CDR3: CASSIDYRGTEQFF. The DNA of the CDR3 is TGTGCCAGTAGTATAGATTACAGGGGCACTGAGCAGTTCTTC. V gene TRBV19 combines with J gene TRBJ2-1, with 7 bases aligning to TRBD1. After removal of 0 bases from V and 9 bases from J, the junction contained 5 bases not matched to a gene. CDR3 length equals 14 residues. CDR1 is LNHDA and CDR2 is SQIVND in the germline V gene (reference sequence).

The CDR3: CSARRLDATYEQYF. CDR3 nucleotides: TGCAGTGCTAGACGGCTAGACGCAACCTACGAGCAGTACTTC. The rearrangement links TRBV20-1 to TRBJ2-7, with D unresolved. The V and J ends lost 2 bases and 2 bases respectively, with 13 bases between them. Germline-derived CDR1 and CDR2 are DFQATT and SNEGSKA (reference sequence). The length of the CDR3 is 14 residues.

Only one count was recorded for this clonotype. V usage is TRBV2 and J usage is TRBJ2-1; tentatively, D is TRBD2 (5 bases). Germline CDR1 SNHLY, CDR2 FYNNEI. This CDR3 comprises 14 residues. The V end lost 8 bases, the J end lost 7 bases, and 18 bases lay between the germline ends. The CDR3 region has the DNA TGTGCCAGCGGCGCCGGGAAACTGGGGAATGAGCAGTTCTTC. As protein: CASGAGKLGNEQFF.

Comment on this clonotype: Sequence at one end of the junction differs from germline and may be a read error. V is TRBV15 and J is TRBJ1-2; D gene uncertain. CDR1 is LNHNV, CDR2 YYDKDF, per germline (reference sequence). There are 12 residues in the CDR3. CDR3 sequence: CATSDGVWGYTF. The CDR3 coding sequence is TGTGCTACCAGCGATGGGGTTTGGGGCTACACCTTC.

This clonotype was counted only a few times. The genes are TRBV15 and TRBJ1-1; unclear D gene. The CDR3 runs to 15 residues. Trimming took off 2 bases at V and 5 bases at J, with 15 bases between the two ends. CDR1 is LNHNV and CDR2 is YYDKDF in the germline V gene (reference sequence). The CDR3 region is CATSRLPTGGTEAFF. The CDR3 nucleotides are TGTGCCACCAGCAGACTACCCACGGGAGGTACTGAAGCTTTCTTT.

This chain uses TRBV9 with TRBJ1-3; 12 bases line up with TRBD1. The CDR3 covers 17 residues. Germline-derived CDR1 and CDR2 are SGDLS and YYNGEE. The ends lost 0 bases at V and 4 bases at J; junction bases unmatched: 5. The CDR3 DNA reads as TGTGCCAGCAGCGTAGCCGGGGACAGGGGGCCAGGAAACACCATATATTTT. It is translated as CASSVAGDRGPGNTIYF.

This clonotype has ten or more counts. V and J are TRBV7-9 and TRBJ1-1; maybe TRBD1 (6 bases). The V and J ends lost 0 bases and 4 bases respectively, with 9 bases between them. This CDR3 region has 14 residues. CDR1 and CDR2 (germline): SEHNR, FQNEAQ (reference sequence). CDR3 in DNA: TGTGCCAGCAGCTTAGCTACAGGGATCACTGAAGCTTTCTTT. It specifies CASSLATGITEAFF.

Ten or more counts support this clonotype. The chain has TRBV7-8 and TRBJ2-7; no reliable D call. The CDR3 has 12 residues. The germline CDR1 and CDR2 sequences are SGHVS and FQNEAQ. Trimming cost V 2 bases and J 1 base, with 3 bases left between them. The CDR3 is CASSLMSYEQYF. DNA for the CDR3: TGTGCCAGCAGCTTAATGTCCTACGAGCAGTACTTC.

The rearrangement links TRBV2 to TRBJ2-7, with no clear D. CDR3 length equals 14 residues. Per the germline V gene, CDR1 is SNHLY and CDR2 is FYNNEI. V dropped 7 bases and J dropped 5 bases, with 18 bases sitting between them. CDR3: CASTIIAVVDEQYF. As DNA, the CDR3 is TGTGCCAGCACTATAATTGCGGTGGTGGACGAGCAGTACTTC. Filled out from reference TRBV2 and TRBJ2-7, the complete variable domain reads EPEVTQTPSHQVTQMGQEVILRCVPISNHLYFYWYRQILGQKVEFLVSFYNNEISEKSEIFDDQFSVERPDGSNFTLKIRSTKLEDSAMYFCASTIIAVVDEQYFGPGTRLTVT.

In regard to this clonotype: At one of its ends the junction is not consistent with the germline gene, which may arise from a read error. Written as DNA, the CDR3 is TGCGCCAGCAGCTTGCAGACAGCGATTAATGAGCAGTTCTTC. It yields the protein CASSLQTAINEQFF. The chain recombines TRBV5-8 with TRBJ2-1; tentative D call: TRBD1 (5 bases). CDR3 length: 14 amino acids. Looked up from germline, CDR1 is SGHTS and CDR2 is YDEGEE.

The chain uses TRBV3-1 and TRBJ2-7; D is uncertain. The V end lost 5 bases, the J end lost 2 bases, and 10 bases lay between the germline ends. The CDR3 sequence is 13 residues long. Per the germline V gene, CDR1 is LGHDT and CDR2 is YNNKEL (reference sequence). Written as DNA, the CDR3 is TGTGCCAGCAGCTCAACAGAAACCTACGAGCAGTACTTC. As protein: CASSSTETYEQYF.

This chain uses TRBV10-2 with TRBJ2-7, with 7 bases matching TRBD1. Germline CDR1 and CDR2: WSHSY and SAAADI. The CDR3 is 13 residues long. Trimming took 10 bases from V and 2 from J; bases not matched to a gene: 8. Here the CDR3 reads CATTPGQTYEQYF. In nucleotides, the CDR3 is TGCGCCACCACACCGGGACAGACCTACGAGCAGTACTTC.

This clonotype was detected a few times. A much larger clone sits a single nucleotide away, making a read error possible. The rearrangement links TRBV10-3 to TRBJ2-3; TRBD2 agrees at 9 bases. V lost 3 bases, J lost 2 bases, and 9 bases stayed unmatched. Germline assignment: CDR1 ENHRY and CDR2 SYGVKD. This CDR3 is built from 17 residues. CDR3 in amino acids: CAISDGGGGAVTDTQYF. The CDR3 nucleotides read TGTGCCATCAGTGACGGGGGCGGGGGGGCGGTCACAGATACGCAGTATTTT.

This chain links TRBV7-6 with TRBJ2-1; 8 nucleotides line up with TRBD1. In germline, CDR1 is SGHVS, CDR2 FNYEAQ. The CDR3 runs to 15 residues. After removal of 1 base from V and 6 bases from J, the junction contained 5 bases not matched to a gene. CDR3 in DNA: TGTGCCAGCAGCTTAGAGGCGGGGACAGGCAATGAGCAGTTCTTC. Translation: CASSLEAGTGNEQFF. The full variable domain, its missing parts supplied by reference TRBV7-6 and TRBJ2-1, is GAGVSQSPRYKVTKRGQDVALRCDPISGHVSLYWYRQALGQGPEFLTYFNYEAQQDKSGLPNDRFSAERPEGSISTLTIQRTEQRDSAMYRCASSLEAGTGNEQFFGPGTRLTVL.

This clonotype turned up a few times. This chain uses TRBV7-6 with TRBJ2-7; D uncertain. Per the germline V gene, CDR1 is SGHVS and CDR2 is FNYEAQ. With 5 bases removed from V and 4 bases from J, the gap between germline ends came to 9 bases. The CDR3 runs to 12 residues. The CDR3 bases are TGTGCCAGCAGCCCACGAAGATACGAGCAGTACTTC. This sequence encodes CASSPRRYEQYF.

The chain employs TRBV2 and TRBJ2-3; D not resolved. CDR1 is SNHLY, CDR2 FYNNEI, per germline. The V gene lost 5 bases and the J gene lost 1 base, with 13 bases spanning the gap. CDR3 size: 15 residues. The CDR3 DNA is TGTGCCAGCAGTTCTTCCGGGCCACGCACAGATACGCAGTATTTT. Translating gives CASSSSGPRTDTQYF.

This clonotype was detected ten times or more. The genes are TRBV5-1 and TRBJ2-3, with 9 bases matching TRBD2. V shed 4 bases, J shed 6 bases, and the junction held 6 bases outside the gene matches. Per germline, CDR1 SGHRS and CDR2 YFSETQ. The CDR3 runs to 14 residues. This CDR3 is CASSTAGGGDTQYF. In DNA, the CDR3 is TGCGCCAGCAGCACAGCGGGGGGTGGTGATACGCAGTATTTT.

This clonotype has at least ten counts. V gene TRBV9 combines with J gene TRBJ1-5; 8 bases line up with TRBD1. CDR3 size: 14 residues. The V gene's germline CDR1 is SGDLS and CDR2 YYNGEE. J lost 5 bases, V lost 0 bases, and 1 base had no gene match. The DNA for the CDR3 is TGTGCCAGCAGCGTAGCGACAGGGGATCAGCCCCAGCATTTT. This encodes CASSVATGDQPQHF.

The chain joins TRBV29-1 to TRBJ1-1, with 8 positions matching TRBD1. The ends lost 4 bases at V and 0 bases at J; junction bases unmatched: 1. The CDR3 loop spans 13 amino acids. Germline V gene data show CDR1 as SQVTM and CDR2 as ANQGSEA. CDR3 sequence (DNA): TGCAGCGTTGGGACAGGGCTGAACACTGAAGCTTTCTTT. The encoded protein is CSVGTGLNTEAFF.

Only one count was recorded for this clonotype. The CDR3 sequence is CASSGDRLRTRTVYEQYF. DNA of the CDR3: TGCGCCAGCAGTGGGGACCGCCTTCGGACAAGGACCGTCTACGAGCAGTACTTC. The chain carries TRBV10-1 and TRBJ2-7, with D perhaps being TRBD1 or TRBD2 (5 bases each). The V end was cut by 4 bases, the J end by 3 bases, with 25 bases between. Germline assignment: CDR1 WNHNN and CDR2 SYGVQD (reference sequence). The CDR3 is made up of 18 amino acids.

A remark on this clonotype: Since a much larger clone is just one base distant, this may be a read error. V is TRBV27 and J is TRBJ1-2, with D uncertain. Germline V gene data show CDR1 as MNHEY and CDR2 as SMNVEV (reference sequence). CDR3 size: 12 residues. CDR3 DNA: TGTGCCATCAGTTTATCAGGCGTTGGCTACACCTTC. As protein: CAISLSGVGYTF.

The chain links TRBV29-1 to TRBJ2-7; a weak D match, TRBD1 (5 bases). The CDR3 spans 13 residues. Germline lookup yields CDR1 SQVTM and CDR2 ANQGSEA. Trimming removed 4 bases at V and 2 bases at J, with 12 bases between. CDR3 residues: CSVVARAPYEQYF. The CDR3 DNA reads TGCAGCGTTGTAGCCAGGGCTCCCTACGAGCAGTACTTC.

This sequence joins TRBV28 and TRBJ2-7; TRBD2 is a possible D gene (5 bases). The CDR3 length is 14 residues. V lost 5 bases and J 0 bases, leaving 11 bases between the germline ends. Germline V lookup: CDR1 MDHEN, CDR2 SYDVKM. The chain's CDR3 is CASSTHGSSYEQYF. DNA for the CDR3: TGTGCCAGCAGTACGCATGGGAGCTCCTACGAGCAGTACTTC.

The chain has TRBV29-1 and TRBJ2-5; maybe TRBD1 (6 bases). V was cut by 3 bases and J by 9 bases, with 17 bases left in between. This CDR3 spans 13 amino acids. Germline-derived CDR1 and CDR2 are SQVTM and ANQGSEA. The CDR3 region is CSVDSGQQGPQYF. The CDR3 coding sequence is TGCAGCGTTGATAGTGGACAGCAAGGCCCCCAGTACTTC.

This clonotype was counted only a few times. The V call is TRBV24-1, the J call TRBJ1-5; D remains unclear. CDR3 length: 13 residues. Germline lookup yields CDR1 KGHDR and CDR2 SFDVKD. Deletions cut 2 bases from V and 4 bases from J, with 5 bases between. The CDR3 nucleotides read TGTGCCACCAGTGATTATGGAAATCAGCCCCAGCATTTT. It is translated as CATSDYGNQPQHF.

This clonotype was recorded only once. V usage is TRBV5-1 and J usage is TRBJ1-2; 8 nucleotides match TRBD1. The trim removed 4 bases at V and 4 bases at J, leaving 9 bases unmatched. The V gene's germline CDR1 is SGHRS and CDR2 YFSETQ. The CDR3 length is 15 residues. This CDR3 is CASSLGTGLGYGYTF. CDR3 coding DNA: TGCGCCAGCAGCCTGGGGACAGGTCTCGGCTATGGCTACACCTTC.